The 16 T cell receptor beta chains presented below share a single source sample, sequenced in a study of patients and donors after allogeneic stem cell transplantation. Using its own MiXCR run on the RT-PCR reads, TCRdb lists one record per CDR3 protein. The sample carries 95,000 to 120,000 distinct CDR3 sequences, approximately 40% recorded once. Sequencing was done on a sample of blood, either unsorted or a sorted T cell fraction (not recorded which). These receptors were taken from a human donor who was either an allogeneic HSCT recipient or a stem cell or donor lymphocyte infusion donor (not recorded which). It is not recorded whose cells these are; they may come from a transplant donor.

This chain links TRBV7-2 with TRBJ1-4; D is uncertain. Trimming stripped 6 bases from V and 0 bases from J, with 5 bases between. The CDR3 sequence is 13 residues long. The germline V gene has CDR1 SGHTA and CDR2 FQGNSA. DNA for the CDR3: TGTGCCAGCAGACGTGCAACTAATGAAAAACTGTTTTTT. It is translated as CASRRATNEKLFF.

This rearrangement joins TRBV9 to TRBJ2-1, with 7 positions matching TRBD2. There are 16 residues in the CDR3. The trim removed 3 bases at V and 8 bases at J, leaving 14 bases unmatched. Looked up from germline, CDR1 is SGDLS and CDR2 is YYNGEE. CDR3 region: CASSAPSGGPKDEQFF. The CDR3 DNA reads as TGTGCCAGCAGCGCCCCTAGCGGAGGGCCGAAAGATGAGCAGTTCTTC.

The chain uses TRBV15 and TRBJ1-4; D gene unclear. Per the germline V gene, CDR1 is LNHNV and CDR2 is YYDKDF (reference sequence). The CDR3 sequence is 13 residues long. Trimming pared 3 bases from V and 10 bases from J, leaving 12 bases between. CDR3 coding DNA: TGTGCCACCAGCAGCACTAAGACGGGAAAACTGTTTTTT. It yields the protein CATSSTKTGKLFF.

The CDR3 nucleotides read TGCAGTGCTAGACGGGAGAAGGAAAATGAGCAGTTCTTC. As protein: CSARREKENEQFF. This rearrangement joins TRBV20-1 to TRBJ2-1; D might be TRBD2 (6 bases). This CDR3 spans 13 amino acids. The germline gives CDR1 DFQATT, CDR2 SNEGSKA (reference sequence). V was pared by 2 bases and J by 7 bases, with 12 bases between.

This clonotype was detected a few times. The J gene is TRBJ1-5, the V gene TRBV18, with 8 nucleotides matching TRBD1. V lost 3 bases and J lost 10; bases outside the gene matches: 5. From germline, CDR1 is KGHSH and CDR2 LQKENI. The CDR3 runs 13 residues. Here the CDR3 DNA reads TGTGCCAGCTCACCCGGACAGGGCGACCCCCAGCATTTT. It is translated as CASSPGQGDPQHF.

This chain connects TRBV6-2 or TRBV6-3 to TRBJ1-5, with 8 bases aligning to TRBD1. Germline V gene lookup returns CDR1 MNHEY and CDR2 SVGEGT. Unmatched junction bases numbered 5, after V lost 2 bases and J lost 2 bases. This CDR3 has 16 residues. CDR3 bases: TGTGCCAGCAGTTACCGAACGGGACAGGGCAATCAGCCCCAGCATTTT. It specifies CASSYRTGQGNQPQHF.

CDR3 sequence: CASSLGTSGNPDEQYF. The CDR3 bases are TGTGCCAGCAGCCTTGGGACTAGCGGGAACCCGGACGAGCAGTACTTC. The rearrangement uses TRBV3-1 and TRBJ2-7; 13 bases line up with TRBD2. The junction had 8 bases not matched to a gene; V was cut back by 4 bases and J by 5 bases. The CDR3 has 16 residues. CDR1 and CDR2 (germline): LGHDT, YNNKEL (reference sequence).

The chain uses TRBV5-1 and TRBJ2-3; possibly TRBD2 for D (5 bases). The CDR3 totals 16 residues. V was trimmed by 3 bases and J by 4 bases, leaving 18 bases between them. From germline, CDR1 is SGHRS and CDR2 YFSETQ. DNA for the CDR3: TGCGCCAGCAGCTCCTTTTGGGAGTTGAGGCCAGATACGCAGTATTTT. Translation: CASSSFWELRPDTQYF.

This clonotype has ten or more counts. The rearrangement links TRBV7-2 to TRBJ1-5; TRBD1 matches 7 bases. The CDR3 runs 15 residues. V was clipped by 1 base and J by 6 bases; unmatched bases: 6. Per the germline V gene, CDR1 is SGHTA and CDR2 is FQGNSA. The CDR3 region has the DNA TGTGCCAGCAGCTTAGATGGGACAGCTGGTCAGCCCCAGCATTTT. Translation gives CASSLDGTAGQPQHF.

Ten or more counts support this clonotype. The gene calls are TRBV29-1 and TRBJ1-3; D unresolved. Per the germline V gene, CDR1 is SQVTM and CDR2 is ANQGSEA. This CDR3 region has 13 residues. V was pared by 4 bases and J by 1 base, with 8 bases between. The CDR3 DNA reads TGCAGCGTTGGAGGTAGATCTGGAAACACCATATATTTT. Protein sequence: CSVGGRSGNTIYF.

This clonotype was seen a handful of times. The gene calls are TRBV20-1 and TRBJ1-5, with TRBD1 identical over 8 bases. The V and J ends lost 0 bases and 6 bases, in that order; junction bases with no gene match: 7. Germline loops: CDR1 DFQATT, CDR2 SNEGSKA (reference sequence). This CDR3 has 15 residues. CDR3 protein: CSARDRGRGLQPQHF. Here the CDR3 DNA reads TGCAGTGCTAGAGATAGGGGCAGGGGGCTTCAGCCCCAGCATTTT.

The CDR3 reads CSARSPGTSAPSHSYNEQFF. The CDR3 DNA is TGCAGTGCTAGGAGTCCCGGGACTAGCGCTCCATCGCACTCCTACAATGAGCAGTTCTTC. The V and J genes are TRBV20-1 and TRBJ2-1; 10 bases fit TRBD2. V gave up 3 bases and J gave up 0 bases; unmatched junction bases: 17. Germline CDR1 and CDR2: DFQATT and SNEGSKA (reference sequence). The CDR3 loop spans 20 amino acids.

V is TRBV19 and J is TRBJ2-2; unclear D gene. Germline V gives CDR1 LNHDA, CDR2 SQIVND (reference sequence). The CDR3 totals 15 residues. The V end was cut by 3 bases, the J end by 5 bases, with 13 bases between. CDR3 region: CASSIPAERTGELFF. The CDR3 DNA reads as TGTGCCAGTAGTATCCCGGCGGAGAGGACCGGGGAGCTGTTTTTT.

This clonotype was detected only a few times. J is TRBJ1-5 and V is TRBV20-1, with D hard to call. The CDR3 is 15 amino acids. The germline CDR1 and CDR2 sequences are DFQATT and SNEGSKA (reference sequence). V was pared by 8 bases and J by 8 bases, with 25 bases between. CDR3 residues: CSPPVAGSKSEPQHF. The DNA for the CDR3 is TGCAGTCCCCCAGTGGCAGGATCCAAATCAGAGCCCCAGCATTTT.

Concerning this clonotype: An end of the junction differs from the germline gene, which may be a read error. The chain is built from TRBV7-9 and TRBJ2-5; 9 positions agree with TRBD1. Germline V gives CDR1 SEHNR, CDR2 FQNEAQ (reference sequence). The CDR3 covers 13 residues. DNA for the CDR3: TGTGCCAGCAAGGGTTACAGGGGGCGCAATTGGGACTTC. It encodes CASKGYRGRNWDF.

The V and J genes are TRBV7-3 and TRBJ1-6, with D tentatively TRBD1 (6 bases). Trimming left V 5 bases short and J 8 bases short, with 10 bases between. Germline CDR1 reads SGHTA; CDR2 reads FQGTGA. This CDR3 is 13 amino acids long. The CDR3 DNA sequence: TGTGCCAGCAGCCTTAACAGGGATTCACCCCTCCACTTT. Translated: CASSLNRDSPLHF.